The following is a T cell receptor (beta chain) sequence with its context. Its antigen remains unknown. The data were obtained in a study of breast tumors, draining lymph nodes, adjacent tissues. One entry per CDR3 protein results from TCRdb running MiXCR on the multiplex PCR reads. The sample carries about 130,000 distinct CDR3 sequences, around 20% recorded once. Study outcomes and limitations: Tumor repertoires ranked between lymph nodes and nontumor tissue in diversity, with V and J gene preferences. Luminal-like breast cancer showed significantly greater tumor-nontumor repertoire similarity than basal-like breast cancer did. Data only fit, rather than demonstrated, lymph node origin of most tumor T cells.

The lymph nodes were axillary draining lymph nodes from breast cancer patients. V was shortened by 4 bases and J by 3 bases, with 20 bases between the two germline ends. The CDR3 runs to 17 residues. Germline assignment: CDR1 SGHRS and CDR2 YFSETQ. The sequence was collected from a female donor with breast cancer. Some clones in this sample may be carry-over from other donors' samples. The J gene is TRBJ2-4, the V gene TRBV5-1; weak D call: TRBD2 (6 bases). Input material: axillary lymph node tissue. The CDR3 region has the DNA TGCGCCAGCAGCCCGGGAGACCCCATTCTAGGCAAAAACATTCAGTACTTC. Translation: CASSPGDPILGKNIQYF.